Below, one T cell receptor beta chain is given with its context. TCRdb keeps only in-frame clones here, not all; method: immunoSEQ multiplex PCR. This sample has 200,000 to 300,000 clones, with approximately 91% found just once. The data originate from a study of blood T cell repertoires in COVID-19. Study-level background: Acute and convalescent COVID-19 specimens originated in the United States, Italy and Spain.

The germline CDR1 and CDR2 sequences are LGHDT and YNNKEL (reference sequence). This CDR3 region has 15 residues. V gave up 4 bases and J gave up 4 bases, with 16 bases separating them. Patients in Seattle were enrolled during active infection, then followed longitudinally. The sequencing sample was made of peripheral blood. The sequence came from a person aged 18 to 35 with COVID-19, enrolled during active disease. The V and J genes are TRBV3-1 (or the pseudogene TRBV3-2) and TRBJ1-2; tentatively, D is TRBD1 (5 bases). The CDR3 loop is CASSPQGVALYGYTF. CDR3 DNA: TGTGCCAGCAGCCCCCAAGGGGTGGCCCTCTATGGCTACACCTTC.